This T cell receptor beta chain was captured in a study of shared clonotypes between healthy human individuals. Every donor was a Caucasian adult from Nashville, Tennessee. When samples were unsorted, about 90 million PBMCs were used for genomic DNA. The CDR3 is 14 residues long. V lost 6 bases and J 0 bases, leaving 8 bases between the germline ends. Germline V gene data show CDR1 as KGHSH and CDR2 as LQKENI. The unsorted PBMC sample used ten immunoSEQ deep assay plates. Per the original methods: Because ImmunoSEQ provided only junction sequences with no quality scores, the filtering differed. TCRdb's table, derived via immunoSEQ multiplex PCR, lists solely in-frame clones and lacks some. That table gives V, J and clone size, and the DNA gave D and trimming. The table has around 500,000 clones, 79% seen once.

What was sequenced was PBMCs. This rearrangement joins TRBV18 to TRBJ1-4; D is uncertain. The sequence was collected from a middle-aged woman in good health. Some clones in this sample may be carry-over from other donors' samples. The DNA of the CDR3 is TGTGCCAGCTCGAGATATGCAACTAATGAAAAACTGTTTTTT. Its translation: CASSRYATNEKLFF.